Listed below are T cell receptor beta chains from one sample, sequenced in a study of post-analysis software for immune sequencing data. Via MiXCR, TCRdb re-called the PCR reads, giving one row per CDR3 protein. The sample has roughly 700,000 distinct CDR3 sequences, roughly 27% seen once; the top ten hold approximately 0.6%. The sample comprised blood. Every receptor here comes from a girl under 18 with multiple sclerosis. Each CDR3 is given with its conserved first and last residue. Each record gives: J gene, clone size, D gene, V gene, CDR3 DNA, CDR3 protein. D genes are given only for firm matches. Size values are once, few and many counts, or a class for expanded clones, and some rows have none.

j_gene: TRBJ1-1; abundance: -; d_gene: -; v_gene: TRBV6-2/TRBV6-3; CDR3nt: TGTGCCAGCAGTTACGAACCTGCAGGGTACCCCACTGAAGCTTTCTTT; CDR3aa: CASSYEPAGYPTEAFF
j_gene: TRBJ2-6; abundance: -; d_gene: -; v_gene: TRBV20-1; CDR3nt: TGCAGTGCTACAGGTGGAGGGGCCAACGTCCTGACTTTC; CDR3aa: CSATGGGANVLTF
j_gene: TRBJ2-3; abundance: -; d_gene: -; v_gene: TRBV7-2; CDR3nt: TGTGCCAGCAGCAGTTCCGGGGCCGACGGGGATACGCAGTATTTT; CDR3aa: CASSSSGADGDTQYF
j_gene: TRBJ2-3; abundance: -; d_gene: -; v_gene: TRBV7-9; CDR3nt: TGTGCCAGCAGGACGACAGTGGATGTGGGGGATACGCAGTATTTT; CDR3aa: CASRTTVDVGDTQYF
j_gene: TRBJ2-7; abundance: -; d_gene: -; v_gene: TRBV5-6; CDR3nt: TGTGCCAGCAGCTTGCTGAAGTCCTACGAGCAGTACTTC; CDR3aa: CASSLLKSYEQYF
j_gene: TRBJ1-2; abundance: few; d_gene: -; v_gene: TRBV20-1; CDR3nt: TGCAGTGCTAGATTGGTTGCCAACTATGGCTACACCTTC; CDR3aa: CSARLVANYGYTF
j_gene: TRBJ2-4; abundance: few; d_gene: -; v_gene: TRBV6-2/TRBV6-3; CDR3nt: TGTGCCAGCACCAAAGGCAGGGGCGGAAACATTCAGTACTTC; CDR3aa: CASTKGRGGNIQYF
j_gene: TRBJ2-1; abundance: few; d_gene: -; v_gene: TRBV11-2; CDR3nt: TGTGCCAGCAGCCATCCCGGAGGGCTATCCTACAATGAGCAGTTCTTC; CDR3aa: CASSHPGGLSYNEQFF
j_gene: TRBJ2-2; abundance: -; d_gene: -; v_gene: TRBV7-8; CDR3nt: TGTGCCAGCAGCACAGGGAGGAGCACCGGGGAGCTGTTTTTT; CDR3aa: CASSTGRSTGELFF
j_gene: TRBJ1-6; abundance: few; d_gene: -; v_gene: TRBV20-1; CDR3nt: TGCAGTGTTAGGGCCGACAGTAGGGGTTCACCCCTCCACTTT; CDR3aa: CSVRADSRGSPLHF
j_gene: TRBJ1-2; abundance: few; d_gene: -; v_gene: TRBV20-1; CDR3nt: TGCAGTGCTAGGATCCCTCCCGAGCACCCTAACTATGGCTACACCTTC; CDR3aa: CSARIPPEHPNYGYTF
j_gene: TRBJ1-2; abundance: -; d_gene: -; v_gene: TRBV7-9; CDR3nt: TGTGCCAGCAGCCGACAATTGGGGGTTCGGGGCCTGGGAGGCTACACCTTC; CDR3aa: CASSRQLGVRGLGGYTF
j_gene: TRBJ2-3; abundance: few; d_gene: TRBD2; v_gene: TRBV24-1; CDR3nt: TGTGCCACCAGGGGGTCGGGGGGAGCGGGTACGCAGTATTTT; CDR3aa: CATRGSGGAGTQYF
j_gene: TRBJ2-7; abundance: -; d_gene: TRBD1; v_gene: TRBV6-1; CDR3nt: TGTGCCAGCAGGGACAGGGGGCCCTACGAGCAGTACTTC; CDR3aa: CASRDRGPYEQYF
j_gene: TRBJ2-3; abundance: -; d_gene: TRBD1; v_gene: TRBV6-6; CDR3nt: TGTGCCACCTCATGGGACAGGGCTAGCATAGATACGCAGTATTTT; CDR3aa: CATSWDRASIDTQYF
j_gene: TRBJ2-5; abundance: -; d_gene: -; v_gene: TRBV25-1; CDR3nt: TGTGCCAGCAGTGAATTCGGGGGACAAAGGTACCAAGAGACCCAGTACTTC; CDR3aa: CASSEFGGQRYQETQYF
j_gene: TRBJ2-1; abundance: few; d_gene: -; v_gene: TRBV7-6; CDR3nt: TGTGCCAGCAGCTTAGAGCTTCTCAGCAAAGAGACCCAGTTCTTC; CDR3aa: CASSLELLSKETQFF
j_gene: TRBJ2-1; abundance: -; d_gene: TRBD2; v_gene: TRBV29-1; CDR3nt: TGCAGCGTTCTTCATATAGCGGGAAGTTACAATGAGCAGTTCTTC; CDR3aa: CSVLHIAGSYNEQFF
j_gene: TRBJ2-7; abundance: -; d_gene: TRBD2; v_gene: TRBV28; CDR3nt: TGTGCCAGCAGACAGGGACTAGCGGCTTCCTACGAGCAGTACTTC; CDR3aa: CASRQGLAASYEQYF
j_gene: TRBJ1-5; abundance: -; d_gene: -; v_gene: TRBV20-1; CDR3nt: TGCAGTGCTAGTAGGGGAACCTATCAGCCCCAGCATTTT; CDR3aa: CSASRGTYQPQHF
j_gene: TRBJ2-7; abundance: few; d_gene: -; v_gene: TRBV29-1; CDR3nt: TGCAGCACCTCCGGGCGAACAGGGAGGGGCGAGCAGTACTTC; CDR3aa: CSTSGRTGRGEQYF
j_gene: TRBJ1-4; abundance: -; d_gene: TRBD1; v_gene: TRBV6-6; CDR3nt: TGTGCCAGCACCTACGAGGGGGCACTGTTTTTT; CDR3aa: CASTYEGALFF
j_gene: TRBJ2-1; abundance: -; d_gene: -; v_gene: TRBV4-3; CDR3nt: TGCGCCAGCAGCCAAGGTGGACCCAGCTCCTACAATGAGCAGTTCTTC; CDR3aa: CASSQGGPSSYNEQFF
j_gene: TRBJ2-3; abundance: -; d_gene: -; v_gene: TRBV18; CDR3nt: TGTGCCAGCTCACCATCCGGACAGAATACGCAGTATTTT; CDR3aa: CASSPSGQNTQYF
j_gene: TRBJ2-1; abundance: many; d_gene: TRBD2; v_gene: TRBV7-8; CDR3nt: TGTGCCAGCAGCTTTCCCGGGACTAACTACAATGAGCAGTTCTTC; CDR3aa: CASSFPGTNYNEQFF
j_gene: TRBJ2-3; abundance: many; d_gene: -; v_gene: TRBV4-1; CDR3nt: TGCGCCAGCAGCCAACCCCGGGATACGCAGTATTTT; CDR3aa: CASSQPRDTQYF
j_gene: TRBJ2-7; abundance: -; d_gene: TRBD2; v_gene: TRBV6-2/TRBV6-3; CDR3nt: TGTGCCAGCAGTTACCCGGGACTAGCGGTATCCTACGAGCAGTACTTC; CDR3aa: CASSYPGLAVSYEQYF
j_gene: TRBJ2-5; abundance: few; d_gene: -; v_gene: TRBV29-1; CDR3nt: TGCAGCGTTGTACCCAGGGCGGGGACCCAGTACTTC; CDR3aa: CSVVPRAGTQYF
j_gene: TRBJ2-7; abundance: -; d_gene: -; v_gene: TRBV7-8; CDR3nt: TGTGCCAGCAGCTTAGTCGTCGGGTACGAGCAGTACTTC; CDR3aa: CASSLVVGYEQYF
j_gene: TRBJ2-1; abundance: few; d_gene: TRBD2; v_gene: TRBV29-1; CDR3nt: TGCAGCGTTGTCGGGACTAGGGGGGTGGGTGAGCAGTTCTTC; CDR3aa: CSVVGTRGVGEQFF
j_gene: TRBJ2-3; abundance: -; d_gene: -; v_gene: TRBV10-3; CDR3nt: TGTGCCATCAGGGAAGCGACTAACGCAGATACGCAGTATTTT; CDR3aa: CAIREATNADTQYF
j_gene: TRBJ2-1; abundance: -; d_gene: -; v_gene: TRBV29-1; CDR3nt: TGCAGCGTTGGTCTGCGGCTAGCCTACAATGAGCAGTTCTTC; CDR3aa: CSVGLRLAYNEQFF
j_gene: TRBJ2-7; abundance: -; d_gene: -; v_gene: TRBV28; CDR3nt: TGTGCCAGCAGTTCGGGACTTCCGAGTGGGCAGTACTTC; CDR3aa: CASSSGLPSGQYF
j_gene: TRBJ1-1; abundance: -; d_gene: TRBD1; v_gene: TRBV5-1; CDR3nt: TGCGCCGGCGGGACAGGGACGTTACTGAACACTGAAGCTTTCTTT; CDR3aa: CAGGTGTLLNTEAFF
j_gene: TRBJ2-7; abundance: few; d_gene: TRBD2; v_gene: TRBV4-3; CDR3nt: TGCGCCAGCAGCCAAGGGACTAGCGGGTATACCTACGAGCAGTACTTC; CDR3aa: CASSQGTSGYTYEQYF
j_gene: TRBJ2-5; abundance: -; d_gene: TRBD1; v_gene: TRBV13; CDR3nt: TGTGCCAGCAGCCCTACCGGGACAGGGGGCTCGAAGACCCAGTACTTC; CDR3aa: CASSPTGTGGSKTQYF
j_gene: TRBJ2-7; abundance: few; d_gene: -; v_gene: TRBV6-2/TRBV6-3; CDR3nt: TGTGCCAGCAGTTACGAGCGCAGCAGGGTTCCCGAGCAGTACTTC; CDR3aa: CASSYERSRVPEQYF
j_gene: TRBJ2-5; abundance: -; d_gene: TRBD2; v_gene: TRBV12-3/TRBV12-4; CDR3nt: TGTGCCAGCAGTTTACCACCACTAGCGGGGGGTCCAGAGACCCAGTACTTC; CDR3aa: CASSLPPLAGGPETQYF
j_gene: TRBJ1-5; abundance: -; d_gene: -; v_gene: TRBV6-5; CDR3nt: TGTGCCAGCAGTTTCTCTCGGAGACAGGGCAATCAGCCCCAGCATTTT; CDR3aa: CASSFSRRQGNQPQHF
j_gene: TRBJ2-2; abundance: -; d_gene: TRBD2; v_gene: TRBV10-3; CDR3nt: TGTGCCATCACCCCGGGACTAGGATTCACCGGGGAGCTGTTTTTT; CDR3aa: CAITPGLGFTGELFF
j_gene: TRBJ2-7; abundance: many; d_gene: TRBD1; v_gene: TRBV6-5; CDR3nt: TGTGCCAGCAGTGCCGCCGGGACAGGGACCTACGAGCAGTACTTC; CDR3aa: CASSAAGTGTYEQYF
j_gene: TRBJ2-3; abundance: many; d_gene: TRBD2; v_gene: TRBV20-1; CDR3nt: TGCAGTGCGGGGACTAGCGGGGGGTCCACAGATACGCAGTATTTT; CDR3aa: CSAGTSGGSTDTQYF
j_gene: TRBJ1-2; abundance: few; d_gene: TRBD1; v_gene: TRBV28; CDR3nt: TGTGCCAGCAGCACATTAACCGGGACAGGGTCCGTTCTCTATGGCTACACCTTC; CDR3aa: CASSTLTGTGSVLYGYTF